The 18 T cell receptor beta chains listed next were all sequenced from one sample in a study of shared clonotypes between healthy human individuals. Cells designated naive CD8 were CD45RO-negative and were positively selected for CCR7, with terminally differentiated effector memory CD45RA+ cells excluded. The data were produced by immunoSEQ multiplex PCR, yet TCRdb's version contains in-frame clones alone and is incomplete. This sample has roughly 2,000,000 clones, with roughly 94% found just once. Sequenced input: naive CD8+ T cells sorted from blood. The receptors were sampled from a man between 18 and 29 years old in good health.

This clone was seen a handful of times. Other DNA sequences in the sample encode the same CDR3. Here the CDR3 reads CAWSVGGVNTEAFF. The CDR3 DNA reads TGTGCCTGGAGTGTCGGGGGAGTGAACACTGAAGCTTTCTTT. This sequence joins TRBV30 and TRBJ1-1; D is perhaps TRBD1 (5 bases). V lost 0 bases and J 0 bases, leaving 8 bases between the germline ends. The CDR3 is made up of 14 amino acids. Germline assignment: CDR1 GTSNPN and CDR2 SVGIG (reference sequence). The full variable domain, with the rest looked up from reference TRBV30 and TRBJ1-1, is SQTIHQWPATLVQPVGSPLSLECTVEGTSNPNLYWYRQAAGRGLQLLFYSVGIGQISSEVPQNLSASRPQDRQFILSSKKLLLSDSGFYLCAWSVGGVNTEAFFGQGTRLTVV.

In regard to this clone: This sample also contains other DNA sequences that code for the same CDR3. V and J are TRBV19 and TRBJ2-1; D gene ambiguous. Germline loops: CDR1 LNHDA, CDR2 SQIVND (reference sequence). The V end was cut by 3 bases, the J end by 4 bases, with 10 bases between. There are 14 residues in the CDR3. CDR3 in amino acids: CASSILPSYNEQFF. DNA for the CDR3: TGTGCCAGTAGTATCTTGCCTAGTTACAATGAGCAGTTCTTC.

V and J are TRBV27 and TRBJ2-3; maybe TRBD2 (6 bases). The V end was cut by 5 bases, the J end by 3 bases, with 12 bases between. The CDR3 sequence is 14 residues long. Germline V lookup: CDR1 MNHEY, CDR2 SMNVEV (reference sequence). The CDR3 DNA sequence: TGTGCCAGCAGTACCCGCGGGGCAACAGATACGCAGTATTTT. Its translation is CASSTRGATDTQYF.

The chain is built from TRBV18 and TRBJ1-4, with TRBD1 matching 9 bases. CDR3 length equals 17 residues. CDR1 is KGHSH, CDR2 LQKENI, per germline. V trimming: 0 bases; J trimming: 13 bases; junction bases outside the gene matches: 15. This CDR3 reads CASSPPGKDRGFRGLFF. The CDR3 DNA follows: TGTGCCAGCTCACCACCGGGTAAGGACAGGGGATTCCGGGGACTGTTTTTT. Supplemented by reference TRBV18 and TRBJ1-4, the full variable domain reads NAGVMQNPRHLVRRRGQEARLRCSPMKGHSHVYWYRQLPEEGLKFMVYLQKENIIDESGMPKERFSAEFPKEGPSILRIQQVVRGDSAAYFCASSPPGKDRGFRGLFFGSGTQLSVL.

This chain links TRBV5-8 with TRBJ2-7, with D tentatively TRBD1 or TRBD2 (5 bases each). Per the germline V gene, CDR1 is SGHTS and CDR2 is YDEGEE. V lost 2 bases to trimming and J lost 2 bases, with 11 bases between them. The CDR3 spans 14 residues. CDR3 sequence (DNA): TGTGCCAGCAGCTTTCCCGGGACGGCCTACGAGCAGTACTTC. Translating gives CASSFPGTAYEQYF.

The V gene is TRBV29-1, the J gene TRBJ2-2, with a weak D call TRBD2 (6 bases). This CDR3 has 13 amino acids. With 7 bases removed from V and 6 bases from J, the gap between germline ends came to 15 bases. In germline, CDR1 is SQVTM, CDR2 ANQGSEA. The CDR3 region is CSGLGGSAGELFF. The DNA for the CDR3 is TGCAGCGGCCTGGGGGGATCGGCCGGGGAGCTGTTTTTT.

With regard to this clone: Mismatch with germline at one junction end may stem from a read error. The chain has TRBV7-7 and TRBJ2-3; no clear D. The CDR3 contains 15 residues. Germline V gene lookup returns CDR1 SSHAT and CDR2 FNYEAQ (reference sequence). CDR3 region: CASSALTPSTDTQYF. The CDR3 bases are TGTGCTAGCAGCGCCCTCACCCCAAGCACAGATACGCAGTATTTT.

The chain is built from TRBV7-9 and TRBJ2-1; D unclear. CDR3 length equals 14 residues. Germline V gives CDR1 SEHNR, CDR2 FQNEAQ (reference sequence). V was clipped by 1 base and J by 10 bases, with 14 bases between them. CDR3 coding DNA: TGTGCCAGCAGCTTAGAGGAAGAGTTGGGCGAGCAGTTCTTC. The encoded protein is CASSLEEELGEQFF.

This clone was counted a single time. The J gene is TRBJ2-7, the V gene TRBV28, with a weak D call TRBD2 (6 bases). The CDR3 covers 17 residues. Trimming removed 3 bases at V and 5 bases at J, with 23 bases between. CDR1 is MDHEN and CDR2 is SYDVKM in the germline V gene. For the CDR3, the DNA is TGTGCCAGCAGTTTTCATATTGCGTCCTCTAGCGACCACGAGCAGTACTTC. Translation: CASSFHIASSSDHEQYF.

The chain couples TRBV10-1 to TRBJ2-1; 10 bases line up with TRBD1. Germline V lookup: CDR1 WNHNN, CDR2 SYGVQD (reference sequence). The CDR3 sequence is 15 residues long. Trimming at V came to 0 bases and at J to 8 bases, leaving 4 bases not matched to a gene. The CDR3 loop is CASSESGQGLHEQFF. The CDR3 bases are TGCGCCAGCAGTGAGTCGGGACAGGGGCTCCATGAGCAGTTCTTC.

The chain couples TRBV27 to TRBJ2-7; the D call may be TRBD1 or TRBD2 (5 bases each). Germline V gene data show CDR1 as MNHEY and CDR2 as SMNVEV (reference sequence). The CDR3 is 16 amino acids. V was shortened by 5 bases and J by 3 bases, with 20 bases between the two germline ends. Here the CDR3 reads CASSLHPEGLDYEQYF. CDR3 DNA: TGTGCCAGCAGTCTACACCCCGAGGGGCTTGACTACGAGCAGTACTTC.

This clone was detected only once. The chain recombines TRBV9 with TRBJ2-7; D could derive from TRBD1 or TRBD2 (5 bases each). Looked up from germline, CDR1 is SGDLS and CDR2 is YYNGEE. CDR3 length equals 14 residues. The V and J ends lost 0 bases and 5 bases respectively, with 12 bases between them. CDR3 sequence (DNA): TGTGCCAGCAGCGTAGGGGGCGGGTCGCACGAGCAGTACTTC. Amino acids: CASSVGGGSHEQYF.

The chain couples TRBV7-8 to TRBJ2-5; D not resolved. In germline, CDR1 is SGHVS, CDR2 FQNEAQ. This CDR3 is 14 amino acids long. Between the trimmed V and J ends, which lost 0 bases and 3 bases, there was a span of 8 bases. CDR3 nucleotide sequence: TGTGCCAGCAGCTTAGCGGGCAGAAAAGAGACCCAGTACTTC. This sequence encodes CASSLAGRKETQYF.

The V and J genes are TRBV28 and TRBJ2-7, with D possibly being TRBD1 (6 bases). The germline gives CDR1 MDHEN, CDR2 SYDVKM. The germline V and J ends were trimmed by 4 bases and 3 bases, with 22 bases remaining between them. The length of the CDR3 is 17 residues. CDR3 DNA sequence: TGTGCCAGCAGTTACGTGACAGGCCCCTTGAGTTTCTACGAGCAGTACTTC. It yields the protein CASSYVTGPLSFYEQYF.

CDR3 bases: TGTGCCAGCAGGGGGAGTCCAGGGGATGGCTACACCTTC. Protein sequence: CASRGSPGDGYTF. V gene TRBV7-8 combines with J gene TRBJ1-2; TRBD1 is a possible D gene (6 bases). The V gene's germline CDR1 is SGHVS and CDR2 FQNEAQ. This CDR3 contains 13 residues. V dropped 6 bases and J dropped 6 bases, with 14 bases sitting between them.

The chain combines TRBV2 with TRBJ2-5; possibly TRBD2 for D (6 bases). The germline V and J ends were trimmed by 4 bases and 4 bases, with 16 bases remaining between them. This CDR3 spans 15 amino acids. Germline loops: CDR1 SNHLY, CDR2 FYNNEI. CDR3 sequence (DNA): TGTGCCAGCAGTGTTAGCCCGGGAGAAGGAGAGACCCAGTACTTC. Its translation is CASSVSPGEGETQYF.

V is TRBV7-8 and J is TRBJ2-7, with D perhaps being TRBD1 or TRBD2 (5 bases each). The CDR3 is made up of 12 amino acids. V shed 11 bases and J shed 3 bases, with 14 bases lying between them. Germline values: CDR1 SGHVS, CDR2 FQNEAQ. The CDR3 bases are TGTGCCTCCCAGGGACCCCACTACGAGCAGTACTTC. Residues: CASQGPHYEQYF.

Only one count was recorded for this clone. CDR3 loop: CASSYFPSGGAYEQYF. The CDR3 DNA follows: TGTGCCAGCAGTTACTTCCCTAGCGGGGGGGCTTACGAGCAGTACTTC. J is TRBJ2-7 and V is TRBV6-5; 12 bases map to TRBD2. The CDR3 consists of 16 residues. Germline CDR1 is MNHEY and CDR2 is SVGAGI. Losses at the gene ends were 1 base for V and 4 bases for J; bases not matched to a gene: 5.